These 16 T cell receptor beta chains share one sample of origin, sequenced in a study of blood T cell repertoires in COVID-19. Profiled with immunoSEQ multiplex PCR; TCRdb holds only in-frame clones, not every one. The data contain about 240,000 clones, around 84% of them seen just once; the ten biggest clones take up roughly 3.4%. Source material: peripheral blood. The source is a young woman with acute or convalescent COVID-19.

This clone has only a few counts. The CDR3 spells CASSYVGGPSYEQYF. CDR3 nucleotides: TGTGCCAGCAGTTACGTCGGAGGTCCTTCCTACGAGCAGTACTTC. The J gene is TRBJ2-7, the V gene TRBV6-5; D might be TRBD2 (5 bases). Trimming removed 2 bases at V and 1 base at J, with 12 bases between. Per germline, CDR1 MNHEY and CDR2 SVGAGI. The length of the CDR3 is 15 residues.

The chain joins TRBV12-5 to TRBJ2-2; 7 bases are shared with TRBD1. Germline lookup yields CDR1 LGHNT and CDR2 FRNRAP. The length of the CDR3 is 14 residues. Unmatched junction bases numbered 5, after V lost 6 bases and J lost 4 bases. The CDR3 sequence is CASGGDSSTGELFF. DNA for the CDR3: TGTGCTAGTGGGGGGGACAGCTCCACCGGGGAGCTGTTTTTT.

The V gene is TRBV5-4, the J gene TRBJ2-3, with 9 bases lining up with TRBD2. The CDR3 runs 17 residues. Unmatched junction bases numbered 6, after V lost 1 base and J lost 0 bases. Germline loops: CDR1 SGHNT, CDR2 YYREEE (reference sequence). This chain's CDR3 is CASSLSLTSGSTDTQYF. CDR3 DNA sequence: TGTGCCAGCAGCTTGTCGCTGACTAGCGGAAGCACAGATACGCAGTATTTT.

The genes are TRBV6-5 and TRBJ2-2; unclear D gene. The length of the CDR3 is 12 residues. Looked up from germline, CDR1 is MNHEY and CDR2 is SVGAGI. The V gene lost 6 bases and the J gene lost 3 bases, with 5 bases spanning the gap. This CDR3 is CASSSYTGELFF. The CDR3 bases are TGTGCCAGCAGCTCCTACACCGGGGAGCTGTTTTTT.

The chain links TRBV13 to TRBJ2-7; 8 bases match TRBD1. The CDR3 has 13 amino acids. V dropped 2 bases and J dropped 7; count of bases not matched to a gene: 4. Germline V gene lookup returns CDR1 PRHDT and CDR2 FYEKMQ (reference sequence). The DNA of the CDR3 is TGTGCCAGCAGCTTACACGGACAGGGAGAGCAGTACTTC. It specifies CASSLHGQGEQYF.

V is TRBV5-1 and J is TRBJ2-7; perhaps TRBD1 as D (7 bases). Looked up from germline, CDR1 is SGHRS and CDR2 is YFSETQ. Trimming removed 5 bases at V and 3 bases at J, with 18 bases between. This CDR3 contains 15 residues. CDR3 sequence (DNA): TGCGCCAGCAGAGACAACAGGGGCGGGATCTACGAGCAGTACTTC. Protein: CASRDNRGGIYEQYF.

Here the CDR3 reads CASSQAEGVRGRIKAYEQYF. CDR3 DNA sequence: TGCGCCAGCAGTCAAGCGGAGGGCGTTCGGGGCCGAATCAAGGCCTACGAGCAGTACTTC. The genes are TRBV23-1 and TRBJ2-7; tentative D call: TRBD2 (6 bases). TRBV23-1 is designated an ORF whose function remains uncertain. The CDR3 covers 20 residues. V was shortened by 2 bases and J by 2 bases, with 28 bases between the two germline ends.

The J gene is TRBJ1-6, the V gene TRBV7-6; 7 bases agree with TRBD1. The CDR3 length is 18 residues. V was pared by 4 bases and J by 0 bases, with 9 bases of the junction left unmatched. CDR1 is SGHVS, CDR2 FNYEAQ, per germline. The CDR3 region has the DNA TGTGCCAGCAGCTCGAACTCGGGACAGAGCTCCTATAATTCACCCCTCCACTTT. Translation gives CASSSNSGQSSYNSPLHF.

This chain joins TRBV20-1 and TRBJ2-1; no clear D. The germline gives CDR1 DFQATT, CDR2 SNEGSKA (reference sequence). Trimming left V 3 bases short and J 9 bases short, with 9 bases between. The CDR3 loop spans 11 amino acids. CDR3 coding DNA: TGCAGTGCTAGCAAGCGTAGTGAGCAGTTCTTC. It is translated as CSASKRSEQFF.

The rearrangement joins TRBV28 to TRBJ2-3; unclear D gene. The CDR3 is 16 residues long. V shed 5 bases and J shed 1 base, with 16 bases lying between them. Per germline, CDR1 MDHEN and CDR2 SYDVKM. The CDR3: CASSPKPGLGTDTQYF. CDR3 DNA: TGTGCCAGCAGTCCTAAACCCGGTTTGGGCACAGATACGCAGTATTTT. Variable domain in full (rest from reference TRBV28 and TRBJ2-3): DVKVTQSSRYLVKRTGEKVFLECVQDMDHENMFWYRQDPGLGLRLIYFSYDVKMKEKGDIPEGYSVSREKKERFSLILESASTNQTSMYLCASSPKPGLGTDTQYFGPGTRLTVL.

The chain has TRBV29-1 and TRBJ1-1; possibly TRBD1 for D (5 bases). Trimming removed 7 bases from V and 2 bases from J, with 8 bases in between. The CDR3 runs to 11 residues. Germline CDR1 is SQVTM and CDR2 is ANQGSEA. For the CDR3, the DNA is TGCAGCGGCCAGGGAAACACTGAAGCTTTCTTT. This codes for CSGQGNTEAFF.

DNA of the CDR3: TGTGCCAGTACCTTGTCCCGGGACAGGGGGTTCGGGCCCCAGCATTTT. It yields the protein CASTLSRDRGFGPQHF. The chain employs TRBV19 and TRBJ1-5; TRBD1 matches at 11 bases. This CDR3 is 16 amino acids long. V lost 7 bases to trimming and J lost 9 bases; unmatched junction nucleotides: 14. Germline values: CDR1 LNHDA, CDR2 SQIVND (reference sequence).

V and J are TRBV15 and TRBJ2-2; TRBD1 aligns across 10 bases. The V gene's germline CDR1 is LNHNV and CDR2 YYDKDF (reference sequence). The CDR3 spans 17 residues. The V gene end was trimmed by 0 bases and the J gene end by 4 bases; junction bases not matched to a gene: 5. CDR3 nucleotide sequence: TGTGCCACCAGCAGAGACGGGACAGGGGAAGCCACCGGGGAGCTGTTTTTT. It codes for CATSRDGTGEATGELFF. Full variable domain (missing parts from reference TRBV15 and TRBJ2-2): DAMVIQNPRYQVTQFGKPVTLSCSQTLNHNVMYWYQQKSSQAPKLLFHYYDKDFNNEADTPDNFQSRRPNTSFCFLDIRSPGLGDTAMYLCATSRDGTGEATGELFFGEGSRLTVL.

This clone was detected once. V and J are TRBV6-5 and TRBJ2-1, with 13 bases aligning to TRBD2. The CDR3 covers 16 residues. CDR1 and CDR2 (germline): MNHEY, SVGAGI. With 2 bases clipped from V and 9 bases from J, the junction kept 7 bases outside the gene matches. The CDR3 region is CASSYTGLAGAFEQFF. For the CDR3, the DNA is TGTGCCAGCAGTTACACCGGACTAGCGGGAGCGTTTGAGCAGTTCTTC.

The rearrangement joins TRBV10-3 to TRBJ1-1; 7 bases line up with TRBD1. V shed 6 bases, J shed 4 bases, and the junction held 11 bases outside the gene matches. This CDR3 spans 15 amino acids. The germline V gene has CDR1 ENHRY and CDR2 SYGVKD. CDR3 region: CAIRDRELVPTEAFF. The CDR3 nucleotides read TGTGCCATCAGAGACAGGGAGCTTGTCCCCACTGAAGCTTTCTTT.

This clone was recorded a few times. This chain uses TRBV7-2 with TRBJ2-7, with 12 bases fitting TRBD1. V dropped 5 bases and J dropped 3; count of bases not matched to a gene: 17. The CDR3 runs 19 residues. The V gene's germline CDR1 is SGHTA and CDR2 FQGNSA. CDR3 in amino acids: CASSPKGDRGHKSNYEQYF. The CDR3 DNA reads TGTGCCAGCAGCCCGAAGGGGGACAGGGGGCATAAAAGTAACTACGAGCAGTACTTC.